The 24 T cell receptor beta chains below come from one sample, sequenced in a study of blood T cell repertoires in COVID-19. The repertoire was sequenced with immunoSEQ multiplex PCR; TCRdb's copy has only in-frame clones and lacks some. The sample yields about 210,000 clones, roughly 82% seen once. The specimen sequenced was peripheral blood. The source of these receptors is a woman aged 40 to 49 with acute or convalescent COVID-19.

CDR3 residues: CASSSPDTYTEAFF. As DNA, the CDR3 is TGCGCCAGCAGTTCCCCTGACACCTACACTGAAGCTTTCTTT. This sequence joins TRBV5-1 and TRBJ1-1; D remains unclear. Germline values: CDR1 SGHRS, CDR2 YFSETQ. Trimming cost V 5 bases and J 3 bases, with 14 bases left between them. This CDR3 contains 14 residues.

The chain is built from TRBV7-6 and TRBJ2-3, with D possibly being TRBD2 (5 bases). Trimming removed 4 bases at V and 0 bases at J, with 20 bases between. The CDR3 has 18 residues. Germline V gene data show CDR1 as SGHVS and CDR2 as FNYEAQ. CDR3 DNA sequence: TGTGCCAGCAGCTCTCGACCTGTGGGAGCTTCTAGCACAGATACGCAGTATTTT. It codes for CASSSRPVGASSTDTQYF.

The V gene is TRBV7-9, the J gene TRBJ2-1; 8 bases fit TRBD2. With V trimmed by 3 bases and J by 1 base, 5 bases remained unmatched. The germline CDR1 and CDR2 sequences are SEHNR and FQNEAQ (reference sequence). The CDR3 extends over 16 amino acids. Here the CDR3 reads CASSFKPGGSYNEQFF. The CDR3 DNA is TGTGCCAGCAGCTTTAAGCCGGGAGGGTCCTACAATGAGCAGTTCTTC.

CDR3 region: CASGLVQGGNEKLFF. The CDR3 region has the DNA TGTGCTAGTGGTTTGGTGCAGGGTGGTAATGAAAAACTGTTTTTT. This chain joins TRBV12-5 and TRBJ1-4; tentatively, D is TRBD1 (5 bases). The V end was cut by 0 bases, the J end by 4 bases, with 9 bases between. The CDR3 runs 15 residues. From germline, CDR1 is LGHNT and CDR2 FRNRAP.

The rearrangement links TRBV6-5 to TRBJ1-1, with 8 bases aligning to TRBD1. CDR1 MNHEY and CDR2 SVGAGI come from the germline V gene. This CDR3 contains 15 residues. With 6 bases clipped from V and 6 bases from J, the junction kept 12 bases outside the gene matches. The CDR3 bases are TGTGCCAGCAGCCCCAACGGACAGGGATACGCTGAAGCTTTCTTT. Translating it yields CASSPNGQGYAEAFF.

CDR3 nucleotides: TGTGCCAGCAGGACCGGGACAGGCCGGAACACTGAAGCTTTCTTT. It specifies CASRTGTGRNTEAFF. The V gene is TRBV7-2, the J gene TRBJ1-1, with 8 bases identical to TRBD1. Germline V lookup: CDR1 SGHTA, CDR2 FQGNSA. The trim removed 6 bases at V and 1 base at J, leaving 7 bases unmatched. The length of the CDR3 is 15 residues.

The rearrangement joins TRBV6-2 or TRBV6-3 to TRBJ2-1; 9 bases map to TRBD2. The CDR3 contains 15 residues. Trimming cost V 2 bases and J 6 bases; bases outside gene matches: 5. Germline-derived CDR1 and CDR2 are MNHEY and SVGEGT. The CDR3 coding sequence is TGTGCCAGCAGTTACGCGGGAGGGATAGGCAATGAGCAGTTCTTC. Translation: CASSYAGGIGNEQFF.

V and J are TRBV28 and TRBJ2-7, with TRBD2 identical over 14 bases. Germline lookup yields CDR1 MDHEN and CDR2 SYDVKM. This CDR3 contains 15 residues. The ends lost 8 bases at V and 3 bases at J; junction bases unmatched: 6. The CDR3 here is CASRTSGRLDYEQYF. CDR3 sequence (DNA): TGTGCCAGCCGGACTAGCGGGAGGTTAGACTACGAGCAGTACTTC.

The chain joins TRBV19 to TRBJ1-1; D is undetermined. This CDR3 spans 12 amino acids. CDR1 LNHDA and CDR2 SQIVND come from the germline V gene (reference sequence). The V end was cut by 6 bases, the J end by 10 bases, with 15 bases between. CDR3 sequence reads: CASRWGGLGAFF. The CDR3 DNA is TGTGCCAGTAGATGGGGTGGACTCGGAGCTTTCTTT.

V gene TRBV7-9 combines with J gene TRBJ2-7, with 8 bases identical to TRBD1. J was trimmed by 3 bases and V by 4 bases; bases with no gene match: 5. The CDR3 consists of 14 residues. CDR1 and CDR2 from the germline V gene are SEHNR and FQNEAQ (reference sequence). The CDR3 reads CASSWGTGVYEQYF. The DNA of the CDR3 is TGTGCCAGCAGCTGGGGGACAGGCGTCTACGAGCAGTACTTC. Supplemented by reference TRBV7-9 and TRBJ2-7, the full variable domain reads DTGVSQNPRHKITKRGQNVTFRCDPISEHNRLYWYRQTLGQGPEFLTYFQNEAQLEKSRLLSDRFSAERPKGSFSTLEIQRTEQGDSAMYLCASSWGTGVYEQYFGPGTRLTVT.

This clone has more than one count but fewer than ten. The chain couples TRBV28 to TRBJ1-1, with TRBD1 as a possible D gene (5 bases). The germline V gene encodes CDR1 MDHEN and CDR2 SYDVKM. Trimming stripped 7 bases from V and 4 bases from J, with 7 bases between. There are 11 residues in the CDR3. The CDR3, as DNA: TGTGCCAGCACCGGGGGCACTGAAGCTTTCTTT. This sequence encodes CASTGGTEAFF.

The table lists this clone with a few counts. V usage is TRBV4-1 and J usage is TRBJ2-2; D is possibly TRBD2 (7 bases). The V gene's germline CDR1 is MGHRA and CDR2 YSYEKL. This CDR3 region has 16 residues. Trimming took 0 bases from V and 8 from J, leaving 16 bases between them. DNA of the CDR3: TGCGCCAGCAGCCAAGATATGGGGGGGGCCCCAGGGGAGCTGTTTTTT. Residues: CASSQDMGGAPGELFF.

The CDR3 DNA is TGTGCCAGCAGTTCGAGCGGGGGGGTATCCTACGAGCAGTACTTC. As protein: CASSSSGGVSYEQYF. The chain uses TRBV6-1 and TRBJ2-7, with 10 bases matching TRBD2. The ends lost 5 bases at V and 1 base at J; junction bases unmatched: 5. The CDR3 has 15 amino acids. The germline V gene has CDR1 MNHNS and CDR2 SASEGT.

This chain links TRBV15 with TRBJ2-2, with D tentatively TRBD2 (5 bases). The ends were cut back, 3 bases at V and 3 bases at J, with 11 bases in the middle. CDR3 length: 15 amino acids. CDR1 and CDR2 (germline): LNHNV, YYDKDF (reference sequence). In DNA, the CDR3 is TGTGCCACCAGCAGGGGCGGACTTGACACCGGGGAGCTGTTTTTT. Its translation: CATSRGGLDTGELFF.

The chain joins TRBV7-2 to TRBJ2-3, with 10 bases identical to TRBD2. The CDR3 has 15 amino acids. From germline, CDR1 is SGHTA and CDR2 FQGNSA. After removal of 4 bases from V and 3 bases from J, the junction contained 4 bases not matched to a gene. The CDR3 is CASSSLAGVTDTQYF. The CDR3 region has the DNA TGTGCCAGCAGCTCGCTAGCGGGAGTTACAGATACGCAGTATTTT.

This clone turned up a few times. The gene calls are TRBV18 and TRBJ1-2; no definite D call. The germline CDR1 and CDR2 sequences are KGHSH and LQKENI. This CDR3 is 15 amino acids long. The ends were cut back, 4 bases at V and 4 bases at J, with 16 bases in the middle. The CDR3 nucleotides are TGTGCCAGCTCACAATCAGGAGGGCGAAGCTATGGCTACACCTTC. Translation: CASSQSGGRSYGYTF.

The CDR3 DNA reads TGTGCCAGCAGCCCCCTGGGGCCCTACGAGCAGTACTTC. It specifies CASSPLGPYEQYF. The chain links TRBV27 to TRBJ2-7; TRBD1 is a possible D gene (5 bases). The CDR3 consists of 13 residues. Trimming cost V 6 bases and J 2 bases, with 11 bases left between them. Germline V gene sequence: CDR1 MNHEY, CDR2 SMNVEV (reference sequence).

The rearrangement links TRBV19 to TRBJ2-7; 7 bases match TRBD2. The germline V gene has CDR1 LNHDA and CDR2 SQIVND (reference sequence). Unmatched junction bases numbered 9, after V lost 1 base and J lost 6 bases. CDR3 length equals 15 residues. In DNA form, the CDR3 reads TGTGCCAGTAGTATAGTGGCGGGGGTTCCCGGCGAGCAGTACTTC. It codes for CASSIVAGVPGEQYF.

The chain couples TRBV3-1 (or the pseudogene TRBV3-2) to TRBJ1-1, with D perhaps TRBD1 (5 bases). V was pared by 1 base and J by 5 bases, with 11 bases between. Germline CDR1 and CDR2: LGHDT and YNNKEL (reference sequence). The CDR3 has 14 amino acids. The CDR3 sequence is CASSQVRQGTEAFF. The CDR3 nucleotides are TGTGCCAGCAGCCAAGTTCGTCAGGGAACTGAAGCTTTCTTT.

The chain couples TRBV20-1 to TRBJ2-7; 9 bases match TRBD2. CDR1 DFQATT and CDR2 SNEGSKA come from the germline V gene (reference sequence). The CDR3 has 13 amino acids. With 3 bases clipped from V and 6 bases from J, the junction kept 6 bases outside the gene matches. Here the CDR3 DNA reads TGCAGTGCTAGTCCTAGCGGGGTGGGCGAGCAGTACTTC. Its translation: CSASPSGVGEQYF.

The chain carries TRBV5-1 and TRBJ2-3; 9 bases are a match to TRBD1. Per the germline V gene, CDR1 is SGHRS and CDR2 is YFSETQ. V lost 2 bases, J lost 5 bases, and 6 bases stayed unmatched. The CDR3 length is 15 residues. The CDR3 coding sequence is TGCGCCAGCAGCTTCTCCGGGACAGGGCAAGATACGCAGTATTTT. It translates to CASSFSGTGQDTQYF.

On this clone itself: This specimen includes other DNA sequences encoding the same CDR3. The chain couples TRBV5-1 to TRBJ2-7; 7 nucleotides line up with TRBD1. V dropped 4 bases and J dropped 1; count of bases not matched to a gene: 2. This CDR3 is built from 13 residues. Germline V gene sequence: CDR1 SGHRS, CDR2 YFSETQ. Here the CDR3 DNA reads TGCGCCAGCAGCAGGGGACAGTCCTACGAGCAGTACTTC. This sequence encodes CASSRGQSYEQYF.

The CDR3 here is CASMGPNLGQGRAYREKLFF. For the CDR3, the DNA is TGCGCCAGCATGGGACCTAACTTGGGACAGGGAAGAGCTTATCGCGAAAAACTGTTTTTT. The genes are TRBV10-1 and TRBJ1-4; TRBD1 matches 9 bases. The ends lost 7 bases at V and 8 bases at J; junction bases unmatched: 26. Germline lookup yields CDR1 WNHNN and CDR2 SYGVQD (reference sequence). This CDR3 region has 20 residues.

The CDR3 region is CASSDGGRADNSNTGELFF. For the CDR3, the DNA is TGCGCCAGCAGTGACGGCGGGAGGGCCGATAATTCGAACACCGGGGAGCTGTTTTTT. The chain uses TRBV10-1 and TRBJ2-2, with 9 bases lining up with TRBD2. The trim removed 3 bases at V and 0 bases at J, leaving 11 bases unmatched. This CDR3 spans 19 amino acids. Germline loops: CDR1 WNHNN, CDR2 SYGVQD (reference sequence).